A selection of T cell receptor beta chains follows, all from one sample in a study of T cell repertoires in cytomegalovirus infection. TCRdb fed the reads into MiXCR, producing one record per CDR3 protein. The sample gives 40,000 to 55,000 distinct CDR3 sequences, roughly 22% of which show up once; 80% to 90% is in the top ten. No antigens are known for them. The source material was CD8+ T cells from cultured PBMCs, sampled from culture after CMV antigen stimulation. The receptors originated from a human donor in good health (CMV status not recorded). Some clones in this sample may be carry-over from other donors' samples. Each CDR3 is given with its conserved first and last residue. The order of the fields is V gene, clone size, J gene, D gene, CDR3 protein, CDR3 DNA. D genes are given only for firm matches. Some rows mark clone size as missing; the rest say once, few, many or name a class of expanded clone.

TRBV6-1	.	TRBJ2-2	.	CASSPPYPTITNTGELFF	TGTGCCAGCAGCCCACCTTACCCTACCATTACGAACACCGGGGAGCTGTTTTTT
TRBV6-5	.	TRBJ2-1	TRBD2	CASSYRTSGGDNEQFF	TGTGCCAGCAGTTATCGGACTAGCGGGGGGGACAATGAGCAGTTCTTC
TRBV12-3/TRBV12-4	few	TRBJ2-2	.	CASSLWGPNTGELFF	TGTGCCAGCAGTTTGTGGGGCCCGAACACCGGGGAGCTGTTTTTT
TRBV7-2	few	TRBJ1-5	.	CASSLGGAGGAQPQHF	TGTGCCAGCAGCTTAGGAGGGGCGGGAGGGGCTCAGCCCCAGCATTTT
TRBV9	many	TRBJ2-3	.	CASSVAQGLASLTDTQYF	TGTGCCAGCAGCGTAGCTCAGGGTCTAGCGAGTCTCACAGATACGCAGTATTTT
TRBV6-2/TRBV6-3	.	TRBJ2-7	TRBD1	CASSYVTGGRDEQYF	TGTGCCAGCAGTTACGTGACAGGGGGTAGAGACGAGCAGTACTTC
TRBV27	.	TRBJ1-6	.	CASSSSVSPLHF	TGTGCCAGCAGTTCCAGCGTATCACCCCTCCACTTT
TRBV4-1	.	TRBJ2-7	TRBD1	CASSQVPPPGQGWHEQYF	TGCGCCAGCAGCCAAGTTCCCCCTCCGGGACAGGGGTGGCACGAGCAGTACTTC
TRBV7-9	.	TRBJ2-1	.	CASSELGGADEQFF	TGTGCCAGCAGCGAATTAGGGGGGGCCGATGAGCAGTTCTTC
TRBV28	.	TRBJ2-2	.	CASSPRDRRVTGELFF	TGTGCCAGCAGTCCACGCGACAGGAGGGTTACCGGGGAGCTGTTTTTT
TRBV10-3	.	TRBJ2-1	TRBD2	CAISDWKTKGSLAGSYNEQFF	TGTGCCATCAGTGACTGGAAAACTAAAGGGTCACTAGCGGGGTCCTACAATGAGCAGTTCTTC
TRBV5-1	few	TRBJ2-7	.	CASSLDPAGEQYF	TGCGCCAGCAGCCTGGACCCGGCTGGGGAGCAGTACTTC
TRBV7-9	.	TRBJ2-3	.	CASSLARARADTQYF	TGTGCCAGCAGCTTAGCCAGGGCCAGGGCAGATACGCAGTATTTT
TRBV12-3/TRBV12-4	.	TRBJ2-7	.	CASSFTRDHEQYF	TGTGCCAGCAGTTTTACCAGGGACCACGAGCAGTACTTC
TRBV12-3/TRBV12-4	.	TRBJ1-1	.	CASSNGGLTEAFF	TGTGCCAGCAGCAACGGGGGGCTCACTGAAGCTTTCTTT
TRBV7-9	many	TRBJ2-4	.	CASSLATGVAKNIQYF	TGTGCCAGCAGCTTAGCGACGGGAGTGGCCAAAAACATTCAGTACTTC
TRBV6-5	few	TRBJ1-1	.	CASSYSPVAFEAFF	TGTGCCAGCAGTTACTCGCCGGTTGCATTTGAAGCTTTCTTT
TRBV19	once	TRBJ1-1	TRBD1	CASSLPGGRTEAFF	TGTGCCAGTAGTCTTCCAGGGGGACGAACTGAAGCTTTCTTT
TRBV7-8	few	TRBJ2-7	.	CASSSGRGSVVSYEQYF	TGTGCCAGCAGCTCAGGGAGGGGGTCGGTGGTATCCTACGAGCAGTACTTC
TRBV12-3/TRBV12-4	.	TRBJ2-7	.	CASSVLGTPAYEQYF	TGTGCCAGTTCAGTTTTAGGGACACCGGCCTACGAGCAGTACTTC
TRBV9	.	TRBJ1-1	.	CASSVTGNTEAFF	TGTGCCAGCAGCGTAACGGGTAACACTGAAGCTTTCTTT
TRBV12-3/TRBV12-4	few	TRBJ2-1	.	CASSLLWGGRGNEQFF	TGTGCCAGCAGTCTCCTTTGGGGGGGCCGGGGGAATGAGCAGTTCTTC
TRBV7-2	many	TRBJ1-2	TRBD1	CAGRNPGQISNYGYTF	TGTGCCGGCCGAAATCCGGGACAGATATCTAACTATGGCTACACCTTC
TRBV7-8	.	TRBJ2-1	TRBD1	CASSQGQYYNEQFF	TGTGCCAGCAGCCAGGGACAGTATTACAATGAGCAGTTCTTC
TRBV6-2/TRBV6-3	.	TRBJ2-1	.	CASSYSIGSSYNEQFF	TGTGCCAGCAGTTACTCGATCGGGAGCTCCTACAATGAGCAGTTCTTC
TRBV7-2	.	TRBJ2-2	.	CASSLVQGDPGELFF	TGTGCCAGCAGCTTAGTCCAGGGCGATCCCGGGGAGCTGTTTTTT
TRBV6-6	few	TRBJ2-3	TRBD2	CASSPGTSGRRDTQYF	TGTGCCAGCAGTCCTGGGACTAGCGGGCGCAGGGATACGCAGTATTTT
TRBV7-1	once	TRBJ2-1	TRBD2	CASSSGTSGGVIQFF	TGTGCCAGCAGCTCAGGGACTAGCGGGGGAGTAATACAGTTCTTC
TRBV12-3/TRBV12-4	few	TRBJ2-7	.	CASTWGVDEQYF	TGTGCCAGCACCTGGGGGGTGGATGAGCAGTACTTC